The 18 T cell receptor beta chains listed next were all sequenced from one sample in a study of blood T cell repertoires in COVID-19. Sequencing used immunoSEQ multiplex PCR; TCRdb keeps in-frame clones, though not all of them. The table includes 200,000 to 300,000 clones, around 86% detected once. Material for sequencing was PBMCs or T cells enriched from blood (not recorded which). Every receptor here comes from a woman aged 40 to 49 with acute COVID-19.

V is TRBV4-1 and J is TRBJ1-4, with D possibly being TRBD1 (6 bases). There are 14 residues in the CDR3. Trimming left V 1 base short and J 4 bases short, with 7 bases between. Looked up from germline, CDR1 is MGHRA and CDR2 is YSYEKL. This CDR3 is CASSQGQDNEKLFF. The CDR3 DNA reads as TGCGCCAGCAGCCAAGGACAGGATAATGAAAAACTGTTTTTT.

V is TRBV14 and J is TRBJ1-2; 7 bases align to TRBD1. The CDR3 is 13 amino acids. Trimming cost V 3 bases and J 5 bases; bases outside gene matches: 3. Germline-derived CDR1 and CDR2 are SGHDN and FVKESK. CDR3 DNA: TGTGCCAGCAGCCAGAAGACAGGGTATGGCTACACCTTC. As protein: CASSQKTGYGYTF.

The chain uses TRBV7-2 and TRBJ1-2; D is unresolved. Looked up from germline, CDR1 is SGHTA and CDR2 is FQGNSA. V lost 4 bases, J lost 4 bases, and 10 bases lay in between. The CDR3 length is 13 residues. CDR3 nucleotides: TGTGCCAGCAGCTCCCAGATATCCTATGGCTACACCTTC. It codes for CASSSQISYGYTF.

This chain links TRBV18 with TRBJ2-6; D may be TRBD2 (6 bases). V was shortened by 3 bases and J by 0 bases, with 15 bases between the two germline ends. Germline V lookup: CDR1 KGHSH, CDR2 LQKENI. There are 18 residues in the CDR3. The CDR3 protein is CASSPTLGGFSGANVLTF. The DNA for the CDR3 is TGTGCCAGCTCACCGACATTGGGGGGTTTCTCTGGGGCCAACGTCCTGACTTTC.

The chain recombines TRBV6-1 with TRBJ2-3, with D perhaps TRBD2 (5 bases). V was clipped by 2 bases and J by 9 bases, with 21 bases between them. This CDR3 is built from 16 residues. Germline CDR1 is MNHNS and CDR2 is SASEGT. The CDR3 DNA sequence: TGTGCCAGCAGTGAATTAAATGAACCTCAATCGGGGACGCAGTATTTT. This sequence encodes CASSELNEPQSGTQYF.

This clone was found a few times. V usage is TRBV9 and J usage is TRBJ2-4; possible D gene TRBD1, 6 bases. CDR1 is SGDLS, CDR2 YYNGEE, per germline. V shed 4 bases and J shed 5 bases, with 16 bases lying between them. The CDR3 has 15 residues. CDR3 sequence reads: CASSPDRWGENIQYF. The CDR3 nucleotides read TGTGCCAGCAGCCCTGACAGGTGGGGCGAAAACATTCAGTACTTC.

This clone was found a few times. The rearrangement links TRBV10-3 to TRBJ1-2, with 8 bases lining up with TRBD1. Trimming took 6 bases from V and 0 from J; bases not matched to a gene: 12. Germline-derived CDR1 and CDR2 are ENHRY and SYGVKD. This CDR3 has 17 amino acids. The CDR3 protein is CAISEQPRDRSNYGYTF. Written as DNA, the CDR3 is TGTGCCATCAGCGAACAACCCCGGGACAGGTCTAACTATGGCTACACCTTC.

This sequence joins TRBV7-2 and TRBJ2-2; 9 bases are a match to TRBD2. The germline CDR1 and CDR2 sequences are SGHTA and FQGNSA. This CDR3 spans 15 amino acids. J gave up 1 base and V 3 bases, and 0 bases lay outside the gene matches. The CDR3 spells CASSLTSGNTGELFF. In DNA, the CDR3 is TGTGCCAGCAGCTTGACTAGCGGGAACACCGGGGAGCTGTTTTTT.

The chain combines TRBV5-3 with TRBJ2-2; no clear D. TRBV5-3 is identified as an open reading frame with a role that is uncertain. The CDR3 extends over 14 amino acids. Trimming took off 3 bases at V and 1 base at J, with 7 bases between the two ends. DNA for the CDR3: TGTGCCAGAAGCTCTAGGCTGAACACCGGGGAGCTGTTTTTT. Its translation: CARSSRLNTGELFF.

The CDR3 DNA reads as TGTGCCAGCAGCTTAACTGTCAGGACTGAAGCTTTCTTT. Translating it yields CASSLTVRTEAFF. The genes are TRBV7-3 and TRBJ1-1, with D unresolved. The ends were cut back, 0 bases at V and 5 bases at J, with 7 bases in the middle. Germline CDR1 SGHTA, CDR2 FQGTGA. The CDR3 sequence is 13 residues long.

The genes are TRBV3-1 (or the pseudogene TRBV3-2) and TRBJ2-7; TRBD2 matches 9 bases. The V segment lost 3 bases and the J segment 4 bases; nucleotides outside the gene matches: 16. The CDR3 totals 18 residues. Germline V gene data show CDR1 as LGHDT and CDR2 as YNNKEL (reference sequence). The CDR3 sequence is CASSHVIGGRGSGYEQYF. CDR3 nucleotide sequence: TGTGCCAGCAGCCACGTCATCGGCGGGAGGGGCTCGGGGTACGAGCAGTACTTC.

This clone was detected once. The J gene is TRBJ2-1, the V gene TRBV30, with 7 positions matching TRBD2. CDR3 length: 14 residues. Germline lookup yields CDR1 GTSNPN and CDR2 SVGIG (reference sequence). V shed 1 base and J 4 bases; nucleotides not matched to a gene: 4. The CDR3 DNA is TGTGCCTGGAGTGGACTAGCCGTTTACAATGAGCAGTTCTTC. Translating it yields CAWSGLAVYNEQFF.

The chain employs TRBV9 and TRBJ2-7; 7 bases agree with TRBD1. Per germline, CDR1 SGDLS and CDR2 YYNGEE. Trimming at V came to 2 bases and at J to 0 bases, leaving 8 bases not matched to a gene. The CDR3 is 16 residues long. The CDR3 bases are TGTGCCAGCAGCGTCGGGACAGAACTAACCTCCTACGAGCAGTACTTC. Amino acids: CASSVGTELTSYEQYF.

The V and J genes are TRBV11-1 and TRBJ2-7, with TRBD1 identical over 10 bases. Germline V lookup: CDR1 SGHAT, CDR2 FQDESV (reference sequence). With V trimmed by 1 base and J by 7 bases, 4 bases remained unmatched. CDR3 length: 14 residues. CDR3 in DNA: TGTGCCAGCAGCTTAGGGGACAGGGGTGTTGAGCAGTACTTC. It codes for CASSLGDRGVEQYF.

The rearrangement joins TRBV18 to TRBJ2-5, with TRBD2 matching over 10 bases. With 6 bases clipped from V and 5 bases from J, the junction kept 9 bases outside the gene matches. The germline gives CDR1 KGHSH, CDR2 LQKENI. This CDR3 spans 15 amino acids. Here the CDR3 DNA reads TGTGCCAGCTCTCCGAGCGGGAGGGCCTTGGAGACCCAGTACTTC. Amino acids: CASSPSGRALETQYF.

This clone has a handful of counts. The chain couples TRBV25-1 to TRBJ2-3; 9 bases are a match to TRBD1. V lost 2 bases, J lost 0 bases, and 9 bases stayed unmatched. The CDR3 contains 18 residues. CDR1 MGHDK and CDR2 SYGVNS come from the germline V gene. The CDR3 sequence: CASSEPDKDRGSTDTQYF. The CDR3 region has the DNA TGTGCCAGCAGTGAACCAGACAAGGACAGGGGTAGCACAGATACGCAGTATTTT. Based on the CDR3 plus reference TRBV25-1 and TRBJ2-3, the full variable domain is EADIYQTPRYLVIGTGKKITLECSQTMGHDKMYWYQQDPGMELHLIHYSYGVNSTEKGDLSSESTVSRIRTEHFPLTLESARPSHTSQYLCASSEPDKDRGSTDTQYFGPGTRLTVL.

The gene calls are TRBV2 and TRBJ1-2; D is unclear. The V end lost 6 bases, the J end lost 5 bases, and 22 bases lay between the germline ends. CDR3 length equals 16 residues. The germline V gene has CDR1 SNHLY and CDR2 FYNNEI. CDR3 amino acids: CASSSTANVGRYGYTF. The CDR3 coding sequence is TGTGCCAGCAGCTCAACAGCCAACGTCGGTAGATATGGCTACACCTTC.

The chain is built from TRBV4-1 and TRBJ1-6, with a weak D call TRBD1 (6 bases). This CDR3 contains 15 residues. Germline CDR1 MGHRA, CDR2 YSYEKL. Trimming shortened V by 1 base and J by 9 bases, and 13 bases separated the two germline ends. The CDR3 is CASSQGQEPLSPLHF. The CDR3 DNA reads as TGCGCCAGCAGCCAAGGACAGGAGCCACTTTCACCCCTCCACTTT.